The clone carrying this T cell receptor (beta chain) was detected a few times. As yet, its antigen is unknown. The sample comes from a study of cytomegalovirus exposure and HLA in healthy donors. Germline-derived CDR1 and CDR2 are LNHDA and SQIVND (reference sequence). Trimming cost V 4 bases and J 4 bases; bases outside gene matches: 6. This CDR3 region has 14 residues. Notes on the study in general: Later work found most CMV-associated TCR beta chains apparently HLA-restricted. There were reportedly fewer N-insertions in an Asian-associated ancestry cluster than the roughly 670-donor mean, in a later analysis.

Use of 60 Vbeta and 13 Jbeta primers characterized the PCR. Study processing details: An analysis performed later counted about 80 million unique TCR beta chains (roughly 11 million of them shared). The data were produced by immunoSEQ multiplex PCR, yet TCRdb's version contains in-frame clones alone and is incomplete. That table is the source of V, J and clone size, and D and trimming were worked out from the DNA. The sample has about 170,000 clones, 55% to 65% seen once. Sequencing was carried out using PBMCs. The chain combines TRBV19 with TRBJ1-2, with 7 bases identical to TRBD1. This receptor was obtained from a man aged 35 to 55 in good health and CMV-seronegative. The CDR3 region is CASSNLEGAYGYTF. The CDR3 nucleotides read TGTGCCAGTAGTAACCTTGAGGGGGCCTATGGCTACACCTTC.